This T cell receptor beta chain derives from a study of cytomegalovirus exposure and HLA in healthy donors. Study observations and caveats: It emerged from a later analysis that several of the most significant clusters appeared to be linked to common viral pathogens.

The PCR made use of 60 Vbeta and 13 Jbeta primers. Authors' processing steps: Per a later analysis, the number of unique TCR beta chains was about 80 million, of which 9 million to 14 million were shared. Clones were read by immunoSEQ multiplex PCR, and TCRdb kept only the in-frame ones, dropping some. V and J calls and clone size come straight from that table; D and trimming were deduced from the DNA. The sample holds under 200,000 clones, almost 80% seen once. As concerns this clone: Antigen specificity is unknown.

Trimming cost V 7 bases and J 0 bases, with 12 bases left between them. Germline values: CDR1 WSHSY, CDR2 SAAADI. CDR3 size: 14 residues. This chain joins TRBV10-2 and TRBJ1-1; D perhaps matches TRBD1 (6 bases). The receptor comes from a man aged 50-59 years in good health and CMV-seropositive. What was sequenced was PBMCs. The CDR3 DNA sequence: TGCGCCAGCACCTCGGACAGTATGAACACTGAAGCTTTCTTT. It translates to CASTSDSMNTEAFF.